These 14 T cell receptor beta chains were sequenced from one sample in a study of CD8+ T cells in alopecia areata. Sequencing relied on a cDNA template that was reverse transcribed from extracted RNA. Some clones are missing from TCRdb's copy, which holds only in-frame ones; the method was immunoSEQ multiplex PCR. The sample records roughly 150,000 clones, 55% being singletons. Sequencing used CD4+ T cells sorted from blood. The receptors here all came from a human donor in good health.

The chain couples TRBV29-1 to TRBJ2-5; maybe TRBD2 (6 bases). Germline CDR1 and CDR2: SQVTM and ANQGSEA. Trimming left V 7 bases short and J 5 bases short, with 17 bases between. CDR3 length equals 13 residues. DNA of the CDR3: TGCAGCGCCAAAAGGACGGGGAGGGAGACCCAGTACTTC. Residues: CSAKRTGRETQYF.

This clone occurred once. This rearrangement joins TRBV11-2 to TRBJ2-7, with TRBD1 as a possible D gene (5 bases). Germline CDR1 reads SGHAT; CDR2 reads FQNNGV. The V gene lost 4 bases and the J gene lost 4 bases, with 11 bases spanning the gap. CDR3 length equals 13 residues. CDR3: CASSYWQGYEQYF. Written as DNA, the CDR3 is TGTGCCAGCAGCTATTGGCAGGGTTACGAGCAGTACTTC.

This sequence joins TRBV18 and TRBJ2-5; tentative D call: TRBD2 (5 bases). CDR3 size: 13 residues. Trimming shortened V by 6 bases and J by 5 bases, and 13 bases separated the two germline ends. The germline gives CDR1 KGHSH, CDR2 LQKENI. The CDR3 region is CASSAQRGETQYF. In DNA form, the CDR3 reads TGTGCCAGCTCCGCTCAGAGAGGGGAGACCCAGTACTTC.

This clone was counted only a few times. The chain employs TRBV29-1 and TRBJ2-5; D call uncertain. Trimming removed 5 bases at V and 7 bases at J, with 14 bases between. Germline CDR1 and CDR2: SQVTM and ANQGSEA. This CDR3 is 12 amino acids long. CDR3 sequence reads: CSVRLTVGTQYF. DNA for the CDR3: TGCAGCGTTAGGCTGACGGTCGGGACCCAGTACTTC.

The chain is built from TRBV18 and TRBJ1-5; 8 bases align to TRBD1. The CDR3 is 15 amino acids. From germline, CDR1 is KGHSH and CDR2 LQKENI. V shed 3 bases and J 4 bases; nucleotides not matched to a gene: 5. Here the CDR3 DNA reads TGTGCCAGCTCACCCCTCGGACAGGGAAATCAGCCCCAGCATTTT. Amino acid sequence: CASSPLGQGNQPQHF. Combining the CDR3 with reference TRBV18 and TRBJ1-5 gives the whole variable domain NAGVMQNPRHLVRRRGQEARLRCSPMKGHSHVYWYRQLPEEGLKFMVYLQKENIIDESGMPKERFSAEFPKEGPSILRIQQVVRGDSAAYFCASSPLGQGNQPQHFGDGTRLSIL.

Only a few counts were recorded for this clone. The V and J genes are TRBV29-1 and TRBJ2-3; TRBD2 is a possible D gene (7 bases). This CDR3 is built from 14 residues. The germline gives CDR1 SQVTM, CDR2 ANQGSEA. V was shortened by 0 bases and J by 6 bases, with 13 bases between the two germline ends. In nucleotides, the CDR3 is TGCAGCGTTGAAGAGGGGGGGCCTCGGGATACGCAGTATTTT. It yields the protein CSVEEGGPRDTQYF.

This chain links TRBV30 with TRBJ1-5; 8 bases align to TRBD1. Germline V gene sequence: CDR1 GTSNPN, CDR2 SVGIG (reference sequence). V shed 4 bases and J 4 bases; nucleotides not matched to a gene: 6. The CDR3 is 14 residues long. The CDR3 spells CAWTRQGRNQPQHF. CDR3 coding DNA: TGTGCCTGGACACGACAGGGGAGGAATCAGCCCCAGCATTTT. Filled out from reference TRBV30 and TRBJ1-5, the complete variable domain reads SQTIHQWPATLVQPVGSPLSLECTVEGTSNPNLYWYRQAAGRGLQLLFYSVGIGQISSEVPQNLSASRPQDRQFILSSKKLLLSDSGFYLCAWTRQGRNQPQHFGDGTRLSIL.

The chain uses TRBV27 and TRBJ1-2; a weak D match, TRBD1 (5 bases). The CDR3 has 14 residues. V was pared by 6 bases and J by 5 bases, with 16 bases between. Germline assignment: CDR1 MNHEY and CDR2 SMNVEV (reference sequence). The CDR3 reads CASREGRLNYGYTF. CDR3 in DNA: TGTGCCAGCAGGGAGGGACGGTTGAATTATGGCTACACCTTC.

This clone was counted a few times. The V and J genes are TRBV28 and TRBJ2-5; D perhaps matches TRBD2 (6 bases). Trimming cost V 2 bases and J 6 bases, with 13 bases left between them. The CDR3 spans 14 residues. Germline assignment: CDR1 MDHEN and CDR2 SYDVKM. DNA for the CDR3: TGTGCCAGCAGTTTACATCGTAGCGGCCAGACCCAGTACTTC. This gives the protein CASSLHRSGQTQYF. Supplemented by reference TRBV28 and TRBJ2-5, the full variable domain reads DVKVTQSSRYLVKRTGEKVFLECVQDMDHENMFWYRQDPGLGLRLIYFSYDVKMKEKGDIPEGYSVSREKKERFSLILESASTNQTSMYLCASSLHRSGQTQYFGPGTRLLVL.

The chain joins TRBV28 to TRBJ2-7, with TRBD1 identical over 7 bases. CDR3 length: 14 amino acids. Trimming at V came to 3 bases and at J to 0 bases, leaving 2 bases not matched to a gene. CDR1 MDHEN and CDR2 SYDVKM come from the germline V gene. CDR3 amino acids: CASSLTGNSYEQYF. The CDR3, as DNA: TGTGCCAGCAGTTTGACAGGGAACTCCTACGAGCAGTACTTC.

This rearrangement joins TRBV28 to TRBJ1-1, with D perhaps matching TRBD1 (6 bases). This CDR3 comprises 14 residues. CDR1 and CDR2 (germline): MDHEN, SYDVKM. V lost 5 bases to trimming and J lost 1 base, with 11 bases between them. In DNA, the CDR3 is TGTGCCAGCAGTCCTCTCAGGGGGAACACTGAAGCTTTCTTT. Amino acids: CASSPLRGNTEAFF. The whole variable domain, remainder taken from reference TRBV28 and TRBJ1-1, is DVKVTQSSRYLVKRTGEKVFLECVQDMDHENMFWYRQDPGLGLRLIYFSYDVKMKEKGDIPEGYSVSREKKERFSLILESASTNQTSMYLCASSPLRGNTEAFFGQGTRLTVV.

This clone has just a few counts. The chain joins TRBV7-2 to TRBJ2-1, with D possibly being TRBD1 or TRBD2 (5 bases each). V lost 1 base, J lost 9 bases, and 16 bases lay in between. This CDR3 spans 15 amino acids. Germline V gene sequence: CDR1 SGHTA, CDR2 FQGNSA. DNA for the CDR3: TGTGCCAGCAGCTTAGTTGGGACGGTACACAGTGAGCAGTTCTTC. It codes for CASSLVGTVHSEQFF.

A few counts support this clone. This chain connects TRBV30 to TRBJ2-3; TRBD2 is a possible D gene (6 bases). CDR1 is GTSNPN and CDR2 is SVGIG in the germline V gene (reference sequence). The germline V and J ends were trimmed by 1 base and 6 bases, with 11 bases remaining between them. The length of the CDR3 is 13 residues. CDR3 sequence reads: CAWSEGGGDTQYF. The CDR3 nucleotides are TGTGCCTGGAGTGAGGGAGGCGGGGATACGCAGTATTTT.

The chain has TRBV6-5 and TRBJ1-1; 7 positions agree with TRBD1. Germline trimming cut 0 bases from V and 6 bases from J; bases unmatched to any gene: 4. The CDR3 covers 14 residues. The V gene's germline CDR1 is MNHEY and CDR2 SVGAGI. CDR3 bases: TGTGCCAGCAGTTACTCAGGGGGCGAGCCTGAAGCTTTCTTT. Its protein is CASSYSGGEPEAFF.